This TCR beta chain was found in a study of vaccination and CD4 T cells after COVID-19. Study-wide background: Those taking part got two shots of either the BNT162b2 or the mRNA-1273 vaccine.

The CDR3 is 14 residues long. V was shortened by 3 bases and J by 2 bases, with 11 bases between the two germline ends. Germline-derived CDR1 and CDR2 are SGDLS and YYNGEE. Of note for this clonotype: Antigen unknown.

CD4+ T cells that had been cultured provided DNA sequenced with the Oncomine TCR Beta short-read assay. TCRdb ran MiXCR on the PCR reads and lists one entry per CDR3 protein. The profile shows about 15,000 distinct CDR3 sequences, about 55% of them singletons. Treatment in this sample: roughly 10-day PBMC culture with coronavirus spike peptide pools or control peptides (ViraFEST assay). The sequence came from a human donor who had recovered from COVID-19. The chain uses TRBV9 and TRBJ2-5; the D gene could be TRBD1 or TRBD2 (5 bases each). The sequencing here drew on CD4+ T cells from blood, cultured in vitro, taken before SARS-CoV-2 vaccination. CDR3 sequence (DNA): TGTGCCAGCAGCGAGGGACGGGGACAAGAGACCCAGTACTTC. Translated, it gives CASSEGRGQETQYF.